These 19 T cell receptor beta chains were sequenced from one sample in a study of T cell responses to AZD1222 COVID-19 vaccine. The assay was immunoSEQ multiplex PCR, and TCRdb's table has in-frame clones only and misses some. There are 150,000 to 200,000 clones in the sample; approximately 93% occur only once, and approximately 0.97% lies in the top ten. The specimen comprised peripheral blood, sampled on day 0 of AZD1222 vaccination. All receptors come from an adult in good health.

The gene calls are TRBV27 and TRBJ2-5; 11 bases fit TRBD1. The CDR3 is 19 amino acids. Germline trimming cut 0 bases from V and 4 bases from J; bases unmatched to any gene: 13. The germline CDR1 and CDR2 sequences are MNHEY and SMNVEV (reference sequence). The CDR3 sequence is CASSLSPSPGTGGGETQYF. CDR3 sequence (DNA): TGTGCCAGCAGTTTATCCCCTTCACCTGGGACAGGGGGAGGAGAGACCCAGTACTTC.

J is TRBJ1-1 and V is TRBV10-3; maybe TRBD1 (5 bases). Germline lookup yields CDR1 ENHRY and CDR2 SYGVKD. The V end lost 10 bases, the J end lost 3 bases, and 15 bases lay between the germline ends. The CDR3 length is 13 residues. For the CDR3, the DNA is TGTGCCACCAGGGACCCTGGGGACACTGAAGCTTTCTTT. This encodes CATRDPGDTEAFF.

CDR3 residues: CASSLGIAGYEQFF. The CDR3 bases are TGTGCCAGCAGCTTAGGGATCGCGGGCTATGAGCAGTTCTTC. The genes are TRBV7-6 and TRBJ2-1, with D possibly matching TRBD2 (5 bases). Germline lookup yields CDR1 SGHVS and CDR2 FNYEAQ. This CDR3 has 14 amino acids. Trimming pared 1 base from V and 8 bases from J, leaving 12 bases between.

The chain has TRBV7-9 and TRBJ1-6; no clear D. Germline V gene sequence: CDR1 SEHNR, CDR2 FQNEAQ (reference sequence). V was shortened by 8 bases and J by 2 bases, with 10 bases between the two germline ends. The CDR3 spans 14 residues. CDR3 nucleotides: TGTGCCAGCGGCAACATTGCCTATAATTCACCCCTCCACTTT. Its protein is CASGNIAYNSPLHF.

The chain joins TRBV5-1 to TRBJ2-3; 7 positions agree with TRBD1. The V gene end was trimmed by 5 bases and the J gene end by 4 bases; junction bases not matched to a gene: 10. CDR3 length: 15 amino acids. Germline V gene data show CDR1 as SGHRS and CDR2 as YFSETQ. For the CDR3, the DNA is TGCGCCAGCAGGGAAGGCGGTACAGGGGCAGATACGCAGTATTTT. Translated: CASREGGTGADTQYF. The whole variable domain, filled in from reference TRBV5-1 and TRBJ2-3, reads KAGVTQTPRYLIKTRGQQVTLSCSPISGHRSVSWYQQTPGQGLQFLFEYFSETQRNKGNFPGRFSGRQFSNSRSEMNVSTLELGDSALYLCASREGGTGADTQYFGPGTRLTVL.

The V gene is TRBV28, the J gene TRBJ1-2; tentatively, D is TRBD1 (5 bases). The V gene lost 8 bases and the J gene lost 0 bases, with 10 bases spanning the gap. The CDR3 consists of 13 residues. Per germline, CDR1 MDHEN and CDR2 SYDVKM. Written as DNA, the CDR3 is TGTGCCAGCTCCAAGGGGACTAACTATGGCTACACCTTC. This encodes CASSKGTNYGYTF.

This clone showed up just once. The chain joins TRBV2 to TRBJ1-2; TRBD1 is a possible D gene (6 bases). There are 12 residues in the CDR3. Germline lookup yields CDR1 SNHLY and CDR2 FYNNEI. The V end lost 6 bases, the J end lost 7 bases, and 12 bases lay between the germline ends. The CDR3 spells CASRFTGTGYTF. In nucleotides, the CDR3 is TGTGCCAGCAGATTTACAGGGACTGGCTACACCTTC.

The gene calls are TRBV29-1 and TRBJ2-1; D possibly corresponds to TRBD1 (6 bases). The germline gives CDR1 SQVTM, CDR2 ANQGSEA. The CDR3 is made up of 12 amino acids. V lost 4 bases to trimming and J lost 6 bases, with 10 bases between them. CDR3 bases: TGCAGCGTTGTTGGGACACCCAATGAGCAGTTCTTC. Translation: CSVVGTPNEQFF.

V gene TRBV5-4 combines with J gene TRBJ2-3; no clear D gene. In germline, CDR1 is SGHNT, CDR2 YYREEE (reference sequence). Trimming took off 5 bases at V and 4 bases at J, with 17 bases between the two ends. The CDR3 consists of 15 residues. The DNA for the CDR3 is TGTGCCAGCAGATCCGACTCTGGTGGCCCAGATACGCAGTATTTT. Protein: CASRSDSGGPDTQYF.

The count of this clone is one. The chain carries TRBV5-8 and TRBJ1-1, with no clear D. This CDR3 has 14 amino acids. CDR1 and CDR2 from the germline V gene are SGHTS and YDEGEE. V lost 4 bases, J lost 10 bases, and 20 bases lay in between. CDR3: CASSPRVGFVSAFF. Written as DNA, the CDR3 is TGTGCCAGCAGCCCGAGAGTCGGCTTCGTTTCAGCTTTCTTT.

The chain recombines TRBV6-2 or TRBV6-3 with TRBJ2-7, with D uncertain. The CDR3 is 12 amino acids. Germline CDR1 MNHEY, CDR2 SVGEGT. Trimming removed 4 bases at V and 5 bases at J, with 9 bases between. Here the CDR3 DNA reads TGTGCCAGCAGTTGGCTGGGGAACGAGCAGTACTTC. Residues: CASSWLGNEQYF.

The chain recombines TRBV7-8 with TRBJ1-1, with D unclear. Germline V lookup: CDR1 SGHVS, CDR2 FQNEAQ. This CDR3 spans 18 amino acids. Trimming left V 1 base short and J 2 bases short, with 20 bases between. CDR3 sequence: CASSLVIRGRRANTEAFF. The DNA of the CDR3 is TGTGCCAGCAGCTTAGTTATTCGAGGGAGACGCGCTAACACTGAAGCTTTCTTT.

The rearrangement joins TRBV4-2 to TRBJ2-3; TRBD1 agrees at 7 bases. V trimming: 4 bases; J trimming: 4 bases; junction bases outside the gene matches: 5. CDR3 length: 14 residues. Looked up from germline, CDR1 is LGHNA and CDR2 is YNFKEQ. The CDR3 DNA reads TGTGCCAGCAGCCCCCGACAGGGATCAGATACGCAGTATTTT. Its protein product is CASSPRQGSDTQYF.

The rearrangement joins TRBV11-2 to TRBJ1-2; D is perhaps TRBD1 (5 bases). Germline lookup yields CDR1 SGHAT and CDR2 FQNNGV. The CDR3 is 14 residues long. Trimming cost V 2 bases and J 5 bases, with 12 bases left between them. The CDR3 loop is CASSLSLAGYGYTF. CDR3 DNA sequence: TGTGCCAGCAGCTTATCATTGGCAGGGTATGGCTACACCTTC.

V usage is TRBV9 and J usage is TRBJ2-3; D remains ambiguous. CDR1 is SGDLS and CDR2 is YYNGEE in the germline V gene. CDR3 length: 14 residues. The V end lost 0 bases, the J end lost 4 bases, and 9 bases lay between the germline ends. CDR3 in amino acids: CASSVAGSADTQYF. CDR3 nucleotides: TGTGCCAGCAGCGTAGCTGGCAGTGCAGATACGCAGTATTTT.

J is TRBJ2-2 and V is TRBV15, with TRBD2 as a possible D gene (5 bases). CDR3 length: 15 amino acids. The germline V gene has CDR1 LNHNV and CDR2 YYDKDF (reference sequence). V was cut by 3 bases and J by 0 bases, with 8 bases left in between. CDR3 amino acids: CATSSPAANTGELFF. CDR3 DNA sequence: TGTGCCACCAGCAGCCCAGCGGCGAACACCGGGGAGCTGTTTTTT.

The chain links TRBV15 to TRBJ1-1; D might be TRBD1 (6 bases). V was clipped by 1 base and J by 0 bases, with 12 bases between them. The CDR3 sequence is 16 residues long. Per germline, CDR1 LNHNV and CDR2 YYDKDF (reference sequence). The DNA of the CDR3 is TGTGCCACCAGCAGAGCCTGGGGGGGGCTGAACACTGAAGCTTTCTTT. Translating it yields CATSRAWGGLNTEAFF.

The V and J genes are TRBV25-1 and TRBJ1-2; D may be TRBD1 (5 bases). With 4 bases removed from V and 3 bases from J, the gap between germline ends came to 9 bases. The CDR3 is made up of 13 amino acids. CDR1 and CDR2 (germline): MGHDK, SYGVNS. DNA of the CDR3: TGTGCCAGCAGTGCCGTGACAGACTATGGCTACACCTTC. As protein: CASSAVTDYGYTF.

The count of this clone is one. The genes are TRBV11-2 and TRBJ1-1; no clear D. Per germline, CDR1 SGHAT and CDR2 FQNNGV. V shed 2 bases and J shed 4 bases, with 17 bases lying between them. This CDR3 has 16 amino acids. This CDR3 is CASSLRSGLGVTEAFF. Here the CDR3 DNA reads TGTGCCAGCAGCTTACGTTCGGGTTTGGGTGTCACTGAAGCTTTCTTT.